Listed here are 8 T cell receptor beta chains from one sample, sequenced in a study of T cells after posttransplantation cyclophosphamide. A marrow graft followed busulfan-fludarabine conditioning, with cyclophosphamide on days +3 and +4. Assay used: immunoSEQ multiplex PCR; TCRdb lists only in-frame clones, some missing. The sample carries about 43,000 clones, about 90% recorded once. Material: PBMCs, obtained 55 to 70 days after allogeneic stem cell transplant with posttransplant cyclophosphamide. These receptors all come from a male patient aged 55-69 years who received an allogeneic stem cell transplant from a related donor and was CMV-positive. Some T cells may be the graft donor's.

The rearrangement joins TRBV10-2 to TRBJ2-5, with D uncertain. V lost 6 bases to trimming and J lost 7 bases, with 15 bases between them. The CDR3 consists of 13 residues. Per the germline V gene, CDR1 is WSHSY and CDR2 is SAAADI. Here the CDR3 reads CASSLSGYGTQYF. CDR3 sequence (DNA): TGCGCCAGCAGCCTTTCTGGTTACGGGACCCAGTACTTC.

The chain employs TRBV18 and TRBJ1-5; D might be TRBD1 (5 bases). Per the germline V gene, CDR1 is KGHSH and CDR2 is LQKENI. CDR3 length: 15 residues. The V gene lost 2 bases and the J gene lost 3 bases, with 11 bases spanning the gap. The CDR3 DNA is TGTGCCAGCTCACCAGGGCAGGGTTCCAATCAGCCCCAGCATTTT. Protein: CASSPGQGSNQPQHF.

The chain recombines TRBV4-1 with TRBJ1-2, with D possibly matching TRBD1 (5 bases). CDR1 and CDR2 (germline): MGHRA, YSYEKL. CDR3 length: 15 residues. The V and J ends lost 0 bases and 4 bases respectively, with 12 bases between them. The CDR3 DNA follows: TGCGCCAGCAGCCAAGATCAGGCGGGGACCTATGGCTACACCTTC. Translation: CASSQDQAGTYGYTF.

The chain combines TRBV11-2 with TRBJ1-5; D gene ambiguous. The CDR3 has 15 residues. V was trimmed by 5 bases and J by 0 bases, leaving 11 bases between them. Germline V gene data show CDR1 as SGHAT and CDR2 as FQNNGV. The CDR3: CASSPGSLSNQPQHF. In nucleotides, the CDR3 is TGTGCCAGCAGCCCTGGGAGTCTTAGCAATCAGCCCCAGCATTTT.

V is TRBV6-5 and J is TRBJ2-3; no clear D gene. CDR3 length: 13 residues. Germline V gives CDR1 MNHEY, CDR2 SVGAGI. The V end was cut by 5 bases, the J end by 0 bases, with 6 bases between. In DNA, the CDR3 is TGTGCCAGCAGTCAAGCTAGCACAGATACGCAGTATTTT. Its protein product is CASSQASTDTQYF.

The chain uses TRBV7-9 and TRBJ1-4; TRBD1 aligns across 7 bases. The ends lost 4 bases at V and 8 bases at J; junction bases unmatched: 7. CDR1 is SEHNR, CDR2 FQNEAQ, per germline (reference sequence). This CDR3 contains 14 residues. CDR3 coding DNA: TGTGCCAGCAGCTCCGGGACAGTTGCAGAAAAACTGTTTTTT. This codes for CASSSGTVAEKLFF.

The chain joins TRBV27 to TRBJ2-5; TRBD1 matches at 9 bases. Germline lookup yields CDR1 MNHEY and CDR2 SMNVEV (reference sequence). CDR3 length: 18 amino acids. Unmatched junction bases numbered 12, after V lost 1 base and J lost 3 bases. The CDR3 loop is CASSLYAPDRGRKETQYF. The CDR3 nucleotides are TGTGCCAGCAGTTTATATGCTCCGGACAGGGGAAGAAAAGAGACCCAGTACTTC.

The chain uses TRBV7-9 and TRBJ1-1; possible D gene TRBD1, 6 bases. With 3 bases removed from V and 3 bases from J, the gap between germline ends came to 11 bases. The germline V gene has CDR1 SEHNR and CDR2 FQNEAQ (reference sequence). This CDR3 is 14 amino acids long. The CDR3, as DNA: TGTGCCAGCAGCTTTGAACAGGGATACACTGAAGCTTTCTTT. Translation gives CASSFEQGYTEAFF.